Given below is one T cell receptor beta chain in context. Its target is unknown. TCRdb recomputed calls from the 5' RACE reads with MiXCR, one row per CDR3 protein. The data show about half a million distinct CDR3 sequences, with roughly 18% seen just once and about 12% held by the top ten. Unmatched junction bases numbered 6, after V lost 2 bases and J lost 4 bases. The CDR3 loop spans 16 amino acids. Per the germline V gene, CDR1 is MNHEY and CDR2 is SVGAGI. The data belong to a study of T-cell memory formation after mild COVID-19. Overall study results and limits: Most CD4+ clones that shrank were in CM and EM, while CD8+ ones turned up in EMRA. Memory sampled before infection contained some responding clones, suggesting cross-reactive memory joined. SARS-CoV-2 specificity was not confirmed for second-wave clones peaking on day 37.

Sequencing used PBMCs or a T cell subset sorted from them (not recorded which). J is TRBJ2-2 and V is TRBV6-5; 8 nucleotides agree with TRBD1. This receptor was obtained from an adult woman who had mild COVID-19 (a few samples of this study predate the infection). Cell type and time point are not known. The DNA of the CDR3 is TGTGCCAGCAGTTACGACCGACAGGGGCTCACCGGGGAGCTGTTTTTT. Protein product: CASSYDRQGLTGELFF.